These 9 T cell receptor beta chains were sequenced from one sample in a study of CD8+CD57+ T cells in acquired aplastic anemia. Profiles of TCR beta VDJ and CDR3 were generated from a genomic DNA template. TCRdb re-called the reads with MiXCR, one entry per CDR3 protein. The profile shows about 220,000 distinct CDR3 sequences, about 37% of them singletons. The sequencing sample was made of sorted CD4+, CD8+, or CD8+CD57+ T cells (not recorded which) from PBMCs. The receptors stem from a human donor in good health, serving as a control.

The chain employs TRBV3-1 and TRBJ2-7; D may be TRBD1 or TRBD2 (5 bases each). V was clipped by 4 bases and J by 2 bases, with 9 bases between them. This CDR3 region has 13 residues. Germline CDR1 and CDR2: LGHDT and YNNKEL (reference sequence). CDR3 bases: TGTGCCAGCAGCCTGGGACGGACCTACGAGCAGTACTTC. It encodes CASSLGRTYEQYF.

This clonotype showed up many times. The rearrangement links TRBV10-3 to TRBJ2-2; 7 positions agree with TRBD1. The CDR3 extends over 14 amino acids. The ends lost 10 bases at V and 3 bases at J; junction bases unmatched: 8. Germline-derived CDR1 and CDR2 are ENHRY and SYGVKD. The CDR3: CATTFDRDTGELFF. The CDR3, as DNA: TGTGCCACGACTTTTGACAGGGACACCGGGGAGCTGTTTTTT.

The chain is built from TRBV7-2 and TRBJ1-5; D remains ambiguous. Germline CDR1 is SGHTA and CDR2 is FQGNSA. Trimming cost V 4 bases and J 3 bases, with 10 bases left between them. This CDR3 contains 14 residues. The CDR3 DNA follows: TGTGCCAGCAGCTCCTACAGCCCCAATCAGCCCCAGCATTTT. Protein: CASSSYSPNQPQHF.

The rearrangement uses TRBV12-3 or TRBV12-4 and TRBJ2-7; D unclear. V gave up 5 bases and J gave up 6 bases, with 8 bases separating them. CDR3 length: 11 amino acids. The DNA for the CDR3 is TGTGCCAGCAGTATATATAGCGAGCAGTACTTC. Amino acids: CASSIYSEQYF.

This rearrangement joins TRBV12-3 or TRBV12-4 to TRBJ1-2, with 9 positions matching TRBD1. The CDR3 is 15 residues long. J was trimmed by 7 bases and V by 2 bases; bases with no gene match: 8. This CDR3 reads CASSLSGQGRSGYTF. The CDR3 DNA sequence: TGTGCCAGCAGTTTATCCGGACAGGGGAGGAGTGGCTACACCTTC.

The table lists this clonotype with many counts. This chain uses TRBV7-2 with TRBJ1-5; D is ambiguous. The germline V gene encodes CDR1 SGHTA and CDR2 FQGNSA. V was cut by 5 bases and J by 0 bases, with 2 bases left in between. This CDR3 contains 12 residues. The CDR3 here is CASSDSNQPQHF. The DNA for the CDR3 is TGTGCCAGCAGCGATAGCAATCAGCCCCAGCATTTT.

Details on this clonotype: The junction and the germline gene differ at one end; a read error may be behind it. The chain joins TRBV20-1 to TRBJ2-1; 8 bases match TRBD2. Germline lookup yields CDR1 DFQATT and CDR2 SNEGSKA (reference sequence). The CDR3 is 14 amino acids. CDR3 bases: TGCAGTGCGGTCGGGGGGGCCGTGAACAATGAGCAATTCTTC. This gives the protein CSAVGGAVNNEQFF.

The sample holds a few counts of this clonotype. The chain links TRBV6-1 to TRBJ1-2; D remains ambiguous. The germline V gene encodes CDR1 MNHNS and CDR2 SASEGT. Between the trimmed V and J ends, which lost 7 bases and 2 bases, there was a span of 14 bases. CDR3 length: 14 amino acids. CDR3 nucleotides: TGTGCCAGCAAGCCGACGGGGAACAACTATGGCTACACCTTC. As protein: CASKPTGNNYGYTF.

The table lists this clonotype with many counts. This CDR3 reads CSPSNDRNTEAFF. The CDR3 nucleotides are TGCAGTCCTTCCAACGACAGGAACACTGAAGCTTTCTTT. This chain links TRBV20-1 with TRBJ1-1; TRBD1 is a possible D gene (5 bases). The ends were cut back, 8 bases at V and 1 base at J, with 14 bases in the middle. The CDR3 loop spans 13 amino acids. Germline CDR1 DFQATT, CDR2 SNEGSKA (reference sequence).